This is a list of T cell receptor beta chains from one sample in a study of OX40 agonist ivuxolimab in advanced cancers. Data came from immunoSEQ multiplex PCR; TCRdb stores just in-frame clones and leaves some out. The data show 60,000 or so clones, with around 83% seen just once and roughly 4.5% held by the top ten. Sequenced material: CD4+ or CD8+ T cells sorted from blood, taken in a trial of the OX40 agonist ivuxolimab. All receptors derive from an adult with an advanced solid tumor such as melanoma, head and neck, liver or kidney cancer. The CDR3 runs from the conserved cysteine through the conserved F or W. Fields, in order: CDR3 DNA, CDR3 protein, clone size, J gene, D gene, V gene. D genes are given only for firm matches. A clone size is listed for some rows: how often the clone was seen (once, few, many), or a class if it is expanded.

CDR3nt: TGTGCCAGCAGCTTGGCCTCGGATACGCAGTATTTT
CDR3aa: CASSLASDTQYF
abundance: NA
j_gene: TRBJ2-3
d_gene: NA
v_gene: TRBV7-2

CDR3nt: TGCGCCAGCAGCTTGTGGGGACTAGCGGTAAGCTCCTACAATGAGCAGTTCTTC
CDR3aa: CASSLWGLAVSSYNEQFF
abundance: NA
j_gene: TRBJ2-1
d_gene: TRBD2
v_gene: TRBV5-1

CDR3nt: TGTGCCAGTACCAGGGACATTAATTCACCCCTCCACTTT
CDR3aa: CASTRDINSPLHF
abundance: NA
j_gene: TRBJ1-6
d_gene: NA
v_gene: TRBV19

CDR3nt: TGTGCCAGCAGCTTAATCCGGGAGGGCCGTATTAGTGAGCAGTTCTTC
CDR3aa: CASSLIREGRISEQFF
abundance: NA
j_gene: TRBJ2-1
d_gene: TRBD2
v_gene: TRBV7-9

CDR3nt: TGTGCCAGTAGGGAGTGGACTAGCGGGAGTGGCGAGCAGTTCTTC
CDR3aa: CASREWTSGSGEQFF
abundance: NA
j_gene: TRBJ2-1
d_gene: TRBD2
v_gene: TRBV19

CDR3nt: TGTGCCAGCAGCTTCAGAGCCGGGGCTGAAGCTTTCTTT
CDR3aa: CASSFRAGAEAFF
abundance: few
j_gene: TRBJ1-1
d_gene: NA
v_gene: TRBV5-4

CDR3nt: TGTGCCGGCAGCCTGACAGGGGCAAGCTCCTACGAGCAGTACTTC
CDR3aa: CAGSLTGASSYEQYF
abundance: NA
j_gene: TRBJ2-7
d_gene: TRBD1
v_gene: TRBV6-1

CDR3nt: TGCGCCAGCAGCTTGGCGGGGGCAGGGATCGATGAGCAGTTCTTC
CDR3aa: CASSLAGAGIDEQFF
abundance: NA
j_gene: TRBJ2-1
d_gene: NA
v_gene: TRBV5-1

CDR3nt: TGTGCCAGCAGTTACGGCGCACTCCCAACCTACGAGCAGTACTTC
CDR3aa: CASSYGALPTYEQYF
abundance: NA
j_gene: TRBJ2-7
d_gene: NA
v_gene: TRBV6-5

CDR3nt: TGTGCCAGCAGCCCCGGGACTAGCGGCTACAATGAGCAGTTCTTC
CDR3aa: CASSPGTSGYNEQFF
abundance: NA
j_gene: TRBJ2-1
d_gene: TRBD2
v_gene: TRBV28

CDR3nt: TGTGCCAGCAGTGTCCGTTCGGGGTCCGGGGAGCTGTTTTTT
CDR3aa: CASSVRSGSGELFF
abundance: NA
j_gene: TRBJ2-2
d_gene: NA
v_gene: TRBV6-5

CDR3nt: TGTGCCAGCAGCTTAAGGCCCTTTAGGCCCTACGAGCAGTACTTC
CDR3aa: CASSLRPFRPYEQYF
abundance: NA
j_gene: TRBJ2-7
d_gene: NA
v_gene: TRBV7-2

CDR3nt: TGTGCCTTACCCGGGGCCGATAATGAGCAGTTCTTC
CDR3aa: CALPGADNEQFF
abundance: NA
j_gene: TRBJ2-1
d_gene: NA
v_gene: TRBV7-3

CDR3nt: TGTGCCAGCAGTTACTCGGTTCCGGGGGAGGAGACCCAGTACTTC
CDR3aa: CASSYSVPGEETQYF
abundance: NA
j_gene: TRBJ2-5
d_gene: NA
v_gene: TRBV6-5